Listed below are T cell receptor beta chains from one sample, sequenced in a study of blood T cell repertoires in COVID-19. Profiling relied on immunoSEQ multiplex PCR, and the TCRdb table lists in-frame clones only, not all of them. The table has tens of thousands of clones, about three quarters seen once; the top ten hold roughly 7.3%. Sample: peripheral blood. Source of these receptors: a man in his sixties or seventies with acute or convalescent COVID-19. The CDR3 runs from the conserved cysteine through the conserved F or W. The D gene is left open where the match is weak. Clone size is not always given. Where it is, it says once, few, many or a class for expanded clones.

clone_size: -
j_call: TRBJ2-3
v_call: TRBV20-1
d_call: TRBD1
cdr3_aa: CSASTPGGINTQYF

clone_size: -
j_call: TRBJ1-5
v_call: TRBV4-1
d_call: TRBD1
cdr3_aa: CASSQDFLGQVNQPQHF

clone_size: -
j_call: TRBJ2-5
v_call: TRBV10-1
d_call: TRBD1
cdr3_aa: CASSDPGTAEETQYF

clone_size: once
j_call: TRBJ2-3
v_call: TRBV7-6
d_call: TRBD2
cdr3_aa: CASSLATSGRRSTDTQYF

clone_size: -
j_call: TRBJ2-7
v_call: TRBV7-2
d_call: -
cdr3_aa: CASSLQVTYEQYF

clone_size: -
j_call: TRBJ2-2
v_call: TRBV19
d_call: -
cdr3_aa: CASSISKTGELFF

clone_size: -
j_call: TRBJ2-3
v_call: TRBV4-2
d_call: TRBD2
cdr3_aa: CASSQDPASGSRDTQYF

clone_size: -
j_call: TRBJ1-2
v_call: TRBV24-1
d_call: TRBD1
cdr3_aa: CATSDLRDRGRYTF

clone_size: -
j_call: TRBJ2-7
v_call: TRBV11-1
d_call: -
cdr3_aa: CASSSRGREGIHEQYF

clone_size: -
j_call: TRBJ2-1
v_call: TRBV11-3
d_call: -
cdr3_aa: CASTAGFAPYNEQFF

clone_size: few
j_call: TRBJ1-2
v_call: TRBV30
d_call: -
cdr3_aa: CAWTGDMGGYTF

clone_size: -
j_call: TRBJ1-1
v_call: TRBV19
d_call: -
cdr3_aa: CASIGSSNTEAFF

clone_size: -
j_call: TRBJ2-4
v_call: TRBV5-1
d_call: TRBD1
cdr3_aa: CASSLDGQGGAKNIQYF

clone_size: -
j_call: TRBJ2-3
v_call: TRBV6-5
d_call: TRBD1
cdr3_aa: CASRRTGVPDTQYF

clone_size: -
j_call: TRBJ1-2
v_call: TRBV5-6
d_call: TRBD1
cdr3_aa: CASNPDRDRANGYTF

clone_size: -
j_call: TRBJ1-2
v_call: TRBV2
d_call: -
cdr3_aa: CASSDSRYDGYTF

clone_size: -
j_call: TRBJ2-2
v_call: TRBV7-9
d_call: -
cdr3_aa: CAGQPGTGELFF

clone_size: -
j_call: TRBJ1-4
v_call: TRBV19
d_call: TRBD1
cdr3_aa: CASSIVQPGQGNEKLFF

clone_size: -
j_call: TRBJ1-2
v_call: TRBV24-1
d_call: TRBD1
cdr3_aa: CATSGGTAYYGYTF

clone_size: -
j_call: TRBJ2-3
v_call: TRBV7-9
d_call: -
cdr3_aa: CASSPSGSATDTQYF

clone_size: few
j_call: TRBJ2-1
v_call: TRBV2
d_call: TRBD2
cdr3_aa: CASSETQYTSAMADEQFF

clone_size: -
j_call: TRBJ2-7
v_call: TRBV6-6
d_call: TRBD2
cdr3_aa: CASSLRGGLAGTYEQYF

clone_size: few
j_call: TRBJ2-7
v_call: TRBV5-1
d_call: -
cdr3_aa: CASSLDGQPYEQYF

clone_size: -
j_call: TRBJ2-5
v_call: TRBV7-3
d_call: -
cdr3_aa: CASSRGFQETQYF

clone_size: once
j_call: TRBJ1-1
v_call: TRBV27
d_call: -
cdr3_aa: CASSPWDIMNTEAFF

clone_size: -
j_call: TRBJ1-1
v_call: TRBV25-1
d_call: -
cdr3_aa: CASRTTGTRGNTEAFF

clone_size: -
j_call: TRBJ1-2
v_call: TRBV19
d_call: -
cdr3_aa: CASRPRAIDYGYTF

clone_size: -
j_call: TRBJ1-2
v_call: TRBV5-1
d_call: -
cdr3_aa: CASSLEQGPTYGYTF

clone_size: few
j_call: TRBJ2-5
v_call: TRBV5-1
d_call: TRBD2
cdr3_aa: CASSLGLAGEETQYF

clone_size: once
j_call: TRBJ2-5
v_call: TRBV7-9
d_call: TRBD2
cdr3_aa: CASSLDTGGTGETQYF

clone_size: many
j_call: TRBJ1-1
v_call: TRBV18
d_call: -
cdr3_aa: CASSLQTTRTDEAFF

clone_size: -
j_call: TRBJ2-7
v_call: TRBV5-5
d_call: TRBD1
cdr3_aa: CASSVSGQGFYEQYF

clone_size: few
j_call: TRBJ1-4
v_call: TRBV5-4
d_call: TRBD1
cdr3_aa: CASSPDRDEKLFF

clone_size: -
j_call: TRBJ1-3
v_call: TRBV27
d_call: TRBD1
cdr3_aa: CASSSRQGLTTGNTIYF

clone_size: -
j_call: TRBJ1-4
v_call: TRBV5-6
d_call: -
cdr3_aa: CASSLLGSNTEEKLFF

clone_size: -
j_call: TRBJ2-2
v_call: TRBV5-1
d_call: -
cdr3_aa: CASRQDTANTGELFF

clone_size: -
j_call: TRBJ1-6
v_call: TRBV18
d_call: -
cdr3_aa: CASSMSELPNSPLHF

clone_size: -
j_call: TRBJ1-1
v_call: TRBV4-2
d_call: -
cdr3_aa: CASSPGYTEAFF

clone_size: -
j_call: TRBJ1-1
v_call: TRBV30
d_call: -
cdr3_aa: CAWNLGGTEAFF

clone_size: -
j_call: TRBJ1-3
v_call: TRBV5-1
d_call: TRBD1
cdr3_aa: CASSLGQGSNTIYF

clone_size: -
j_call: TRBJ2-7
v_call: TRBV28
d_call: TRBD2
cdr3_aa: CASRTGTSKQYF

clone_size: -
j_call: TRBJ2-3
v_call: TRBV5-1
d_call: TRBD1
cdr3_aa: CASSSGGGTGNTQYF

clone_size: -
j_call: TRBJ1-1
v_call: TRBV19
d_call: -
cdr3_aa: CASSTEGHENTEAFF

clone_size: -
j_call: TRBJ2-5
v_call: TRBV19
d_call: -
cdr3_aa: CASSNTGGAETQYF

clone_size: -
j_call: TRBJ1-5
v_call: TRBV27
d_call: TRBD1
cdr3_aa: CASSPQGGQVNNQPQHF